This TCR beta chain was recorded in a study of T-cell memory formation after mild COVID-19. Findings of the study overall: Shrinking CD4+ clones resided mostly in CM and EM, and CD8+ ones in EMRA. Later expanders leaned CD4+, whereas clones that contracted between day 15 and 85 were balanced CD4/CD8.

TCRdb ran MiXCR on the 5' RACE reads and lists one entry per CDR3 protein. This table holds about 120,000 distinct CDR3 sequences, 15% to 20% found once. This clonotype has a handful of counts. Antigen specificity is unknown. V was clipped by 4 bases and J by 4 bases; unmatched bases: 7. This CDR3 has 14 residues. Germline V lookup: CDR1 MNHEY, CDR2 SVGEGT. The sequence came from an adult woman who had mild COVID-19 (a few samples of this study predate the infection). Cell type and time point are not known. Sequencing was performed on PBMCs or a T cell subset sorted from them (not recorded which). The gene calls are TRBV6-2 or TRBV6-3 and TRBJ2-7; 7 bases agree with TRBD1. CDR3 in DNA: TGTGCCAGCAGTTTTGGGACAGACGGGTACGAGCAGTACTTC. Residues: CASSFGTDGYEQYF.